The 10 T cell receptor beta chains presented below share a single source sample, sequenced in a study of cytomegalovirus exposure and HLA in healthy donors (dated by TCRdb to about 2017). The library came from the immunoSEQ multiplex PCR assay. For the multiplex PCR, a mixture combining 60 forward primers for TCR Vbeta segments and 13 reverse primers for TCR Jbeta segments was used. Held by TCRdb, this immuneACCESS table contains in-frame sequences only and omits some clones. Under half of the omission traces to an unresolved V gene where checked; the cause of the rest is unknown. The sample profile shows around 130,000 clones; 65% to 75% of them were found once. The ten largest make up 6% to 8% of the sample. Input material: PBMCs. These receptors were collected from a man aged 35 to 55 in good health and CMV-seropositive.

V gene TRBV6-6 combines with J gene TRBJ2-7; 10 nucleotides match TRBD1. This CDR3 has 15 amino acids. V lost 4 bases, J lost 6 bases, and 9 bases stayed unmatched. CDR1 MNHNY and CDR2 SVGAGI come from the germline V gene (reference sequence). The CDR3 loop is CASSSTDRGLCEQYF. DNA for the CDR3: TGTGCCAGCAGTTCCACCGACAGGGGGCTTTGCGAGCAGTACTTC.

V and J are TRBV28 and TRBJ1-4; D is perhaps TRBD1 (5 bases). The germline V and J ends were trimmed by 6 bases and 3 bases, with 20 bases remaining between them. Germline V lookup: CDR1 MDHEN, CDR2 SYDVKM. This CDR3 spans 17 amino acids. In nucleotides, the CDR3 is TGTGCCAGCAGCCCCCTTGGACTAGGGGCACCTAATGAAAAACTGTTTTTT. Translating it yields CASSPLGLGAPNEKLFF.

The J gene is TRBJ1-4, the V gene TRBV28; maybe TRBD1 (6 bases). Per germline, CDR1 MDHEN and CDR2 SYDVKM. The V end was cut by 7 bases, the J end by 1 base, with 10 bases between. This CDR3 is 14 amino acids long. CDR3 bases: TGTGCCAGCATATCAGGGGTAACTAATGAAAAACTGTTTTTT. This sequence encodes CASISGVTNEKLFF.

This clone appeared a few times. The chain uses TRBV18 and TRBJ2-7; a weak D match, TRBD1 (5 bases). The V and J ends lost 3 bases and 0 bases respectively, with 15 bases between them. The germline V gene has CDR1 KGHSH and CDR2 LQKENI. The CDR3 runs to 16 residues. The CDR3: CASSPTTGYSSYEQYF. The CDR3 region has the DNA TGTGCCAGCTCACCGACAACAGGATATTCCTCCTACGAGCAGTACTTC. Full variable domain (remainder filled in from reference TRBV18 and TRBJ2-7): NAGVMQNPRHLVRRRGQEARLRCSPMKGHSHVYWYRQLPEEGLKFMVYLQKENIIDESGMPKERFSAEFPKEGPSILRIQQVVRGDSAAYFCASSPTTGYSSYEQYFGPGTRLTVT.

The chain recombines TRBV28 with TRBJ2-7; D is unresolved. The CDR3 covers 13 residues. V lost 3 bases, J lost 3 bases, and 9 bases lay in between. Germline CDR1 MDHEN, CDR2 SYDVKM. The CDR3 reads CASSLASDYEQYF. The DNA for the CDR3 is TGTGCCAGCAGTTTGGCATCAGACTACGAGCAGTACTTC.

This chain connects TRBV15 to TRBJ2-7; possible D gene TRBD1, 6 bases. This CDR3 is built from 12 residues. V dropped 2 bases and J dropped 7 bases, with 9 bases sitting between them. Germline V lookup: CDR1 LNHNV, CDR2 YYDKDF (reference sequence). The CDR3 region is CATSRPGAEQYF. The CDR3 DNA sequence: TGTGCCACCAGCAGACCAGGGGCGGAGCAGTACTTC.

The chain is built from TRBV5-1 and TRBJ1-1; 11 bases line up with TRBD1. The length of the CDR3 is 16 residues. CDR1 and CDR2 (germline): SGHRS, YFSETQ. V was pared by 8 bases and J by 1 base, with 10 bases of the junction left unmatched. CDR3 region: CASSYAGTGGNTEAFF. The CDR3 DNA reads as TGCGCCAGTAGTTATGCCGGGACAGGGGGGAACACTGAAGCTTTCTTT.

The chain combines TRBV7-8 with TRBJ2-3, with TRBD1 as a possible D gene (7 bases). In germline, CDR1 is SGHVS, CDR2 FQNEAQ. V was clipped by 5 bases and J by 2 bases, with 17 bases between them. The length of the CDR3 is 16 residues. This CDR3 reads CASSRGRDRVTDTQYF. CDR3 DNA: TGTGCCAGCAGCAGGGGGCGGGACCGAGTCACAGATACGCAGTATTTT.

The chain uses TRBV6-6 and TRBJ2-3, with 7 positions matching TRBD1. V gave up 4 bases and J gave up 4 bases; unmatched junction bases: 5. Germline assignment: CDR1 MNHNY and CDR2 SVGAGI (reference sequence). The CDR3 sequence is 14 residues long. The CDR3 loop is CASSSYRGADTQYF. The CDR3 coding sequence is TGTGCCAGCAGTTCCTACAGGGGAGCAGATACGCAGTATTTT.

In its sample, this clone was seen a few times. V usage is TRBV5-1 and J usage is TRBJ2-3; weak D call: TRBD1 (6 bases). Germline CDR1 SGHRS, CDR2 YFSETQ. This CDR3 has 15 amino acids. V was clipped by 0 bases and J by 3 bases, with 11 bases between them. CDR3 DNA: TGCGCCAGCAGCTTGGGTCTGGGGGCAACAGATACGCAGTATTTT. The encoded protein is CASSLGLGATDTQYF.